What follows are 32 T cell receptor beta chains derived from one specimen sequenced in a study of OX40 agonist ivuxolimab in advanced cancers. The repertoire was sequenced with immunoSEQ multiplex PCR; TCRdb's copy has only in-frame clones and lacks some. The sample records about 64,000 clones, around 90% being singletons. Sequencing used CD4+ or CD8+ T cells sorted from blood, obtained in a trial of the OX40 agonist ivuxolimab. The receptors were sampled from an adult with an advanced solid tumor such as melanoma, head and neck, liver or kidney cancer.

The CDR3 spells CASSLGRYEKLFF. CDR3 in DNA: TGTGCCAGCAGCTTAGGGCGGTATGAAAAACTGTTTTTT. The chain links TRBV7-3 to TRBJ1-4; D gene ambiguous. The V end was cut by 2 bases, the J end by 6 bases, with 7 bases between. Per germline, CDR1 SGHTA and CDR2 FQGTGA. The CDR3 is made up of 13 amino acids.

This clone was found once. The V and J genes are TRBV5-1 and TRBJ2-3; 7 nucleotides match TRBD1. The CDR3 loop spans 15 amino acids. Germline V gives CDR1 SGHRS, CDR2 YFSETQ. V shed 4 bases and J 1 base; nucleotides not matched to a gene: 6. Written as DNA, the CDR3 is TGCGCCAGCAGCCCCCGGACAGGACGCACAGATACGCAGTATTTT. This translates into CASSPRTGRTDTQYF.

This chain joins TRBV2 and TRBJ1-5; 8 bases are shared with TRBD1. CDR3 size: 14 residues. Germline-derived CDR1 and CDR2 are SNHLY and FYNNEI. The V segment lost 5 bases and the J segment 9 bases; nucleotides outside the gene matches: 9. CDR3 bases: TGTGCCAGCAGTACCGGACAGGGCAGGGGGCCCCAGCATTTT. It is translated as CASSTGQGRGPQHF.

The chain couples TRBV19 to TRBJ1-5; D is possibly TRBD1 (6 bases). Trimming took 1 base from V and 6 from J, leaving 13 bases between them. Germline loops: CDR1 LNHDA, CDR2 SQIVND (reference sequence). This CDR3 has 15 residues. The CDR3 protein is CASSIGPGAGQPQHF. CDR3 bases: TGTGCCAGTAGTATAGGTCCGGGGGCAGGTCAGCCCCAGCATTTT.

CDR3 nucleotide sequence: TGCGCCAGCAGCGCATCGCTAGTGGACGTCGGGGAGCTGTTTTTT. As protein: CASSASLVDVGELFF. The genes are TRBV5-1 and TRBJ2-2, with no clear D. Germline V lookup: CDR1 SGHRS, CDR2 YFSETQ. Trimming cost V 4 bases and J 7 bases, with 17 bases left between them. The CDR3 has 15 amino acids.

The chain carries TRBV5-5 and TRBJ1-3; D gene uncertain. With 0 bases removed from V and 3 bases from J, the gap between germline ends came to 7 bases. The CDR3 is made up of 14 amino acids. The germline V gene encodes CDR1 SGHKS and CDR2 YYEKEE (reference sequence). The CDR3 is CASSLEPLGNTIYF. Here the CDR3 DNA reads TGTGCCAGCAGCTTGGAACCCCTTGGAAACACCATATATTTT.

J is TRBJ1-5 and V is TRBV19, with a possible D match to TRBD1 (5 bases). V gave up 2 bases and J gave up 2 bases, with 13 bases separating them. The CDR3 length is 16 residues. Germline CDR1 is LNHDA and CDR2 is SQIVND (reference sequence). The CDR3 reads CASSIQGAFGNQPQHF. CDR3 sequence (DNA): TGTGCCAGTAGTATACAAGGGGCTTTTGGCAATCAGCCCCAGCATTTT.

CDR3 DNA sequence: TGTGCCAGCAGCTTACCTGGGGGTTCATACGAGCAGTACTTC. This translates into CASSLPGGSYEQYF. The J gene is TRBJ2-7, the V gene TRBV7-8; the D call may be TRBD1 or TRBD2 (5 bases each). CDR1 SGHVS and CDR2 FQNEAQ come from the germline V gene. V lost 2 bases and J lost 4, with 12 bases in between. The CDR3 totals 14 residues.

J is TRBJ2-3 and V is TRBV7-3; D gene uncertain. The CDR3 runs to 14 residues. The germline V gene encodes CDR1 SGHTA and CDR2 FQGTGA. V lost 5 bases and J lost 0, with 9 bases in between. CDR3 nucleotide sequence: TGTGCCAGCAGCGGGTCGGCTAGCACAGATACGCAGTATTTT. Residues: CASSGSASTDTQYF.

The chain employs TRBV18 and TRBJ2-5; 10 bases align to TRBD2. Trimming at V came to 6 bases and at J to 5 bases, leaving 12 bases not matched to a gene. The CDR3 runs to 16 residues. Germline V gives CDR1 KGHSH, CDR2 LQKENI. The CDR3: CASSNELAGVLETQYF. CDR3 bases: TGTGCCAGCTCGAACGAGCTAGCGGGAGTGTTGGAGACCCAGTACTTC.

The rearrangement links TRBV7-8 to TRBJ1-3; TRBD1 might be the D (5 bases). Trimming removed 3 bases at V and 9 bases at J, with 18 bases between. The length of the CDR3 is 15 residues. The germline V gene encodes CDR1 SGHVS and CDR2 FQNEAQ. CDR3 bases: TGTGCCAGCAGCTTTCGGAGTTCAGGGTCTGGCACCATATATTTT. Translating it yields CASSFRSSGSGTIYF.

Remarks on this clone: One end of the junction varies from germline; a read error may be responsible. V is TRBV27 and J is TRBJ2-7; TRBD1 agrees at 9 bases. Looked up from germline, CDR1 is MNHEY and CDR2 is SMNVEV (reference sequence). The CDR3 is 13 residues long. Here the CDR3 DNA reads TGTGCCAGCAGTCTCGCCCCCGGGACAGGGCTTTTCTTC. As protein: CASSLAPGTGLFF.

The CDR3 coding sequence is TGTGCCAGCAGCTTCTCTAGCGGGAGGACGAACACCGGGGAGCTGTTTTTT. Its translation is CASSFSSGRTNTGELFF. The chain joins TRBV5-5 to TRBJ2-2, with TRBD2 matching 11 bases. There are 17 residues in the CDR3. The germline CDR1 and CDR2 sequences are SGHKS and YYEKEE (reference sequence). Germline trimming cut 2 bases from V and 0 bases from J; bases unmatched to any gene: 3. The full variable domain, in which reference TRBV5-5 and TRBJ2-2 provide the parts outside the CDR3, is DAGVTQSPTHLIKTRGQQVTLRCSPISGHKSVSWYQQVLGQGPQFIFQYYEKEERGRGNFPDRFSARQFPNYSSELNVNALLLGDSALYLCASSFSSGRTNTGELFFGEGSRLTVL.

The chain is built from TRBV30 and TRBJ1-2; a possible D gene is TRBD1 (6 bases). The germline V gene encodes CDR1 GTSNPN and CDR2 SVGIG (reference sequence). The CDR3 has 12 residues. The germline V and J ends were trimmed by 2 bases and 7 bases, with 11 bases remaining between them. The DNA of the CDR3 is TGTGCCTGGAGTACGGGGGCGCTTGGCTACACCTTC. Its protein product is CAWSTGALGYTF.

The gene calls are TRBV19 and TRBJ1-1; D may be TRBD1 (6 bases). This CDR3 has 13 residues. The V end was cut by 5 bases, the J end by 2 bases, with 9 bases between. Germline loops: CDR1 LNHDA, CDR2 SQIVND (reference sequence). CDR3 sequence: CASSGQINTEAFF. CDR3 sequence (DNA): TGTGCCAGTAGTGGACAGATAAACACTGAAGCTTTCTTT.

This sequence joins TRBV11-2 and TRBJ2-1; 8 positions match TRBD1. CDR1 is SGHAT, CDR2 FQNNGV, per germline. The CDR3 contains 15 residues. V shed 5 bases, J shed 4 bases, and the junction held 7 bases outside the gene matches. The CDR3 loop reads CASSVQGAQYNEQFF. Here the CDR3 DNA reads TGTGCCAGCAGCGTCCAGGGGGCTCAATACAATGAGCAGTTCTTC.

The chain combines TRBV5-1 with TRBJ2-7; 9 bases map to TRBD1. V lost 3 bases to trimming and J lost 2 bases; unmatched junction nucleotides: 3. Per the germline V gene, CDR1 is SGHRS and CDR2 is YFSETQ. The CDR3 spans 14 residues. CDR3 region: CASSSTGGPYEQYF. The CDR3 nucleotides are TGCGCCAGCAGCTCTACAGGGGGCCCCTACGAGCAGTACTTC.

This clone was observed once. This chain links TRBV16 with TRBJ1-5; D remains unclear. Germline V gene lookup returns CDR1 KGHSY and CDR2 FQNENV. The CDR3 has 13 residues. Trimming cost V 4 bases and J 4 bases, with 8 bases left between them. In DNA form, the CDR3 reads TGTGCCAGCAGCCTACTTCGGAATCAGCCCCAGCATTTT. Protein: CASSLLRNQPQHF.

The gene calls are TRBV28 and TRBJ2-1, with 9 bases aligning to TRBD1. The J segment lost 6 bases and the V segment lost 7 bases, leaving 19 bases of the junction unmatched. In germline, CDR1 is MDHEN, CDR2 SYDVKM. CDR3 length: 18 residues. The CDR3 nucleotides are TGTGCCAGCACCACATTTAGGGGGTACAGGGGGCGATCCAATGAGCAGTTCTTC. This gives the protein CASTTFRGYRGRSNEQFF.

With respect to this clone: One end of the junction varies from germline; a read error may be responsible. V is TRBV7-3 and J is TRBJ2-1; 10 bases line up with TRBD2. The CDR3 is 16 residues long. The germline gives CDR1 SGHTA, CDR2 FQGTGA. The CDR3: CASSFEGLAVYDEQFF. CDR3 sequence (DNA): TGTGCCAGCAGCTTCGAAGGACTAGCGGTCTACGATGAGCAGTTCTTC.

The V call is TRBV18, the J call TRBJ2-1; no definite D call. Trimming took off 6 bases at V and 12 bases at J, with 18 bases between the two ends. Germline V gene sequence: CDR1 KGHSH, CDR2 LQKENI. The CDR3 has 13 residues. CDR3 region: CASSQQGTVGQFF. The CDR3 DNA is TGTGCCAGCTCCCAACAAGGCACGGTTGGGCAGTTCTTC. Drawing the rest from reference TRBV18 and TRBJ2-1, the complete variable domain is NAGVMQNPRHLVRRRGQEARLRCSPMKGHSHVYWYRQLPEEGLKFMVYLQKENIIDESGMPKERFSAEFPKEGPSILRIQQVVRGDSAAYFCASSQQGTVGQFFGPGTRLTVL.

DNA of the CDR3: TGTGCCAGCTCAGGTCGGGACACTTCGGGCGAGCAGTACTTC. Its translation is CASSGRDTSGEQYF. The chain employs TRBV18 and TRBJ2-7, with D tentatively TRBD1 (6 bases). The V gene's germline CDR1 is KGHSH and CDR2 LQKENI. V was shortened by 5 bases and J by 6 bases, with 17 bases between the two germline ends. The CDR3 has 14 amino acids.

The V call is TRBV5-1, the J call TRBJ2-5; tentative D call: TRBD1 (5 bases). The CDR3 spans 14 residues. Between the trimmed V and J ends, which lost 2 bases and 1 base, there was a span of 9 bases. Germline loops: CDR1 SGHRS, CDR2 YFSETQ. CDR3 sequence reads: CASSFNQGQETQYF. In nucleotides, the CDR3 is TGCGCCAGCAGCTTTAACCAGGGCCAAGAGACCCAGTACTTC.

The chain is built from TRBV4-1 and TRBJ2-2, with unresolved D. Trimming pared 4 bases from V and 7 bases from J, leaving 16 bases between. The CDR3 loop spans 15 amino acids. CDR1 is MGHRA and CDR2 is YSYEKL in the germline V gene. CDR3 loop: CASSRTKEIVGELFF. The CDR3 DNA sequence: TGCGCCAGCAGCCGAACGAAGGAGATTGTCGGGGAGCTGTTTTTT.

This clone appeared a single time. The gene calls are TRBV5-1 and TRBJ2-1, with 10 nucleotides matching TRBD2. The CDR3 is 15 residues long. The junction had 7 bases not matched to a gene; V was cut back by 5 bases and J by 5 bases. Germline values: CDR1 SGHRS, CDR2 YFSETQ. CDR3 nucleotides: TGCGCCAGCAGATCACTAGCGGGGCCTAACAATGAGCAGTTCTTC. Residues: CASRSLAGPNNEQFF. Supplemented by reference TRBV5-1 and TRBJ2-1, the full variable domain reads KAGVTQTPRYLIKTRGQQVTLSCSPISGHRSVSWYQQTPGQGLQFLFEYFSETQRNKGNFPGRFSGRQFSNSRSEMNVSTLELGDSALYLCASRSLAGPNNEQFFGPGTRLTVL.

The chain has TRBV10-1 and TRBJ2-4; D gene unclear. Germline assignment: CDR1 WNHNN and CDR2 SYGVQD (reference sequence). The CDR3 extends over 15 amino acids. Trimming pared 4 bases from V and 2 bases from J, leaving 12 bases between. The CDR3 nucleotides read TGCGCCAGCAGTGCGGCAGGCTCAACCAAAAACATTCAGTACTTC. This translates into CASSAAGSTKNIQYF.

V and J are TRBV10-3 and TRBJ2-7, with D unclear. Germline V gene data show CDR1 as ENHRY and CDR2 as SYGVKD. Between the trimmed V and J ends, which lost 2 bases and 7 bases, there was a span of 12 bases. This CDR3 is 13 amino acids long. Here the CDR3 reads CAISEPTVGEQYF. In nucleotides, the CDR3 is TGTGCCATCAGTGAGCCGACCGTCGGAGAGCAGTACTTC.

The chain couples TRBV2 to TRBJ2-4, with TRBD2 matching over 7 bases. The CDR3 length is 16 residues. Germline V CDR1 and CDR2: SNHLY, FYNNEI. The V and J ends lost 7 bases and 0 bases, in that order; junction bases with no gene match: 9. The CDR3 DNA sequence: TGTGCCAGCATTCCCTCTAGCGGACTAGCCAAAAACATTCAGTACTTC. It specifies CASIPSSGLAKNIQYF. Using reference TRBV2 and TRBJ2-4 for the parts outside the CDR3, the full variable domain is EPEVTQTPSHQVTQMGQEVILRCVPISNHLYFYWYRQILGQKVEFLVSFYNNEISEKSEIFDDQFSVERPDGSNFTLKIRSTKLEDSAMYFCASIPSSGLAKNIQYFGAGTRLSVL.

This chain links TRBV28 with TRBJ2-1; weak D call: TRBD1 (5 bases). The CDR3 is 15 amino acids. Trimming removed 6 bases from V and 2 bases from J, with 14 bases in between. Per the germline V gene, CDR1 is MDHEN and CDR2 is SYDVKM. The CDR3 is CASRARAVPYNEQFF. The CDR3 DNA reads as TGTGCCAGCAGGGCCAGGGCTGTACCCTACAATGAGCAGTTCTTC.

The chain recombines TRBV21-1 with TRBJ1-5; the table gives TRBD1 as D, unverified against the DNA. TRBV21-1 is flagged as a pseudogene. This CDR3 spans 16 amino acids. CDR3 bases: TGTGCCAGCAGCAAAGTCCCAGGGGGCAAAGGGCAGCCCCAGCATTTT. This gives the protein CASSKVPGGKGQPQHF.

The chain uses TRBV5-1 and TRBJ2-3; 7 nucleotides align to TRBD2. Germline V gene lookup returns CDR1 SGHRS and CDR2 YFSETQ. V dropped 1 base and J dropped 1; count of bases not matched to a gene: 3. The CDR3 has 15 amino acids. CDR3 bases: TGCGCCAGCAGCTTGCGAACTAGCGGCACAGATACGCAGTATTTT. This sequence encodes CASSLRTSGTDTQYF.

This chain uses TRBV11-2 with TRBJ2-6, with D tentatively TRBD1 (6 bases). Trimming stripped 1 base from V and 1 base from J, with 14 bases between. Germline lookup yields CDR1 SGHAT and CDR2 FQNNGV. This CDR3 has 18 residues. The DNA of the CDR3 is TGTGCCAGCAGCTTAGGGGGCAGGGGTGGTTCTGGGGCCAACGTCCTGACTTTC. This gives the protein CASSLGGRGGSGANVLTF.